This TCR beta chain was profiled in a study of CXCR3-negative and CXCR3-positive naive CD8 T cells. Study outcomes and limitations: CXCR3-positive naive cells had more hydrophobic TRB CDR3s than CXCR3-negative naive cells.

The CDR3 sequence is 12 residues long. Germline-derived CDR1 and CDR2 are SQVTM and ANQGSEA. According to its frequency, this clonotype is medium-sized. Antigen specificity is unknown. Sorting yielded triplicates of approximately 300,000 cells for each CD8+ T cell subset. Carrying UMI labels, the TRB cDNA libraries were prepared through 5' RACE. TCRdb re-called the 5' RACE reads; every CDR3 protein appears as one record, without DNA. Recorded here are some 9,100 distinct CDR3 sequences; the top ten clones represent around 1.1%. The receptor was derived from a human donor in good health. Some clones in this sample may be carry-over from other donors' samples. Sequencing was performed on naive CXCR3- CD8+ T cells from blood. The subset is: CD45RO-CCR7+CD27+CD95- naive CD8+ T cells lacking CXCR3 (TNR3-). The chain links TRBV29-1 to TRBJ1-1. The CDR3 sequence is CSAEPENTEAFF.